This TCR beta chain was sequenced during a study of coeliac disease. Study-level results: Largely private TRB repertoires meant most sequences were sample-unique.

Profiled with immunoSEQ multiplex PCR; TCRdb holds only in-frame clones, not every one. The table records over 4,000 clones, less than 75% of them present only once. With V trimmed by 4 bases and J by 12 bases, 12 bases remained unmatched. Looked up from germline, CDR1 is LGHNA and CDR2 is YNFKEQ. The CDR3 spans 16 residues. This clone appeared a few times. Its cognate antigen is unknown. The specimen was intraepithelial lymphocytes from the gut. This clonotype originated in a woman under 30 with active celiac disease. V gene TRBV4-2 combines with J gene TRBJ2-3; 14 bases agree with TRBD2. CDR3 sequence (DNA): TGTGCCAGCAGCCTGTACTCGACTAGCGGGAGGGACATACAGTATTTT. It yields the protein CASSLYSTSGRDIQYF.